This TCR beta chain comes out of a study of T cells in Graves' hyperthyroidism and ophthalmopathy. A note on this clonotype: Its matching antigen is unknown.

On the basis of clinical symptoms, serum thyroxine and TRAb, thyroid ultrasound and orbital computed tomography, diagnoses were made. RNA transcripts served as the template for amplifying TCR beta CDR3 regions. First-round RT-PCR with HTBI primers amplified the TCR CDR3 region. From the multiplex PCR reads, TCRdb called clonotypes with MiXCR, one entry per CDR3 protein. The repertoire consists of under 550,000 distinct CDR3 sequences, with about 20% occurring once and the leading ten covering approximately 48%. Study conclusions and caveats: Among thyroid clonotypes expanded above 0.001, most also appeared in blood.

CDR1 is SQVTM and CDR2 is ANQGSEA in the germline V gene. Trimming shortened V by 3 bases and J by 1 base, and 9 bases separated the two germline ends. The length of the CDR3 is 13 residues. The chain is built from TRBV29-1 and TRBJ1-1; D is uncertain. Sequenced: blood. The receptor's source is a man aged 35 to 55 with Graves' ophthalmopathy. The CDR3 sequence is CSVDGDWNTEAFF. The CDR3 DNA reads as TGCAGCGTTGATGGGGATTGGAACACTGAAGCTTTCTTT.